A single sample gave rise to the 31 T cell receptor beta chains below, sequenced in a study of OX40 agonist ivuxolimab in advanced cancers. The protocol was immunoSEQ multiplex PCR, while the TCRdb copy is restricted to in-frame clones and leaves out a portion. The sample records 82,000 or so clones, about 93% being singletons. The material was CD4+ or CD8+ T cells sorted from blood, obtained in a trial of the OX40 agonist ivuxolimab. Receptors originate from an adult with an advanced solid tumor such as melanoma, head and neck, liver or kidney cancer.

The chain employs TRBV5-1 and TRBJ2-7; no definite D call. The CDR3 consists of 15 residues. V dropped 1 base and J dropped 2 bases, with 13 bases sitting between them. The germline V gene encodes CDR1 SGHRS and CDR2 YFSETQ. The chain's CDR3 is CASSLIRTGPYEQYF. The CDR3 DNA sequence: TGCGCCAGCAGCTTGATAAGGACCGGACCCTACGAGCAGTACTTC.

This chain uses TRBV4-2 with TRBJ1-4; 8 nucleotides align to TRBD1. V shed 4 bases and J 4 bases; nucleotides not matched to a gene: 5. Germline values: CDR1 LGHNA, CDR2 YNFKEQ. This CDR3 is 15 amino acids long. The CDR3 nucleotides read TGTGCCAGCAGCCCTTTGGGACAGGTTAATGAAAAACTGTTTTTT. Encoded protein: CASSPLGQVNEKLFF.

The chain recombines TRBV6-6 with TRBJ2-7, with D possibly matching TRBD1 (5 bases). Germline V gene data show CDR1 as MNHNY and CDR2 as SVGAGI (reference sequence). The CDR3 covers 15 residues. V lost 3 bases and J 1 base, leaving 13 bases between the germline ends. CDR3 residues: CASSYFVDRSYEQYF. The CDR3, as DNA: TGTGCCAGCAGTTATTTCGTCGACAGATCCTACGAGCAGTACTTC.

Only one count was recorded for this clone. The V call is TRBV11-2, the J call TRBJ2-3; no firm D call. CDR3 length: 14 residues. Germline lookup yields CDR1 SGHAT and CDR2 FQNNGV. V gave up 5 bases and J gave up 3 bases, with 12 bases separating them. In DNA form, the CDR3 reads TGTGCCAGCAGCCCCGCGTGGGGTACAGATACGCAGTATTTT. Translation gives CASSPAWGTDTQYF.

The chain is built from TRBV7-2 and TRBJ1-2; D perhaps matches TRBD1 (5 bases). Between the trimmed V and J ends, which lost 6 bases and 5 bases, there was a span of 16 bases. The CDR3 has 14 amino acids. CDR1 is SGHTA, CDR2 FQGNSA, per germline. The CDR3 sequence: CASRGGGANYGYTF. The DNA of the CDR3 is TGTGCCAGCAGGGGTGGGGGAGCAAATTATGGCTACACCTTC.

The V and J genes are TRBV11-2 and TRBJ2-1; 9 bases are a match to TRBD1. The CDR3 runs 15 residues. Losses at the gene ends were 5 bases for V and 7 bases for J; bases not matched to a gene: 9. From germline, CDR1 is SGHAT and CDR2 FQNNGV. The CDR3 spells CASSTGTGFQNEQFF. The CDR3 DNA follows: TGTGCCAGCAGCACCGGGACAGGGTTCCAGAATGAGCAGTTCTTC.

This clone was detected once. V usage is TRBV4-1 and J usage is TRBJ2-3; D might be TRBD2 (6 bases). V was trimmed by 1 base and J by 5 bases, leaving 19 bases between them. CDR3 size: 17 residues. In germline, CDR1 is MGHRA, CDR2 YSYEKL. CDR3 sequence reads: CASSQAPSAAVGDTQYF. CDR3 DNA: TGCGCCAGCAGCCAAGCTCCTAGCGCCGCTGTTGGAGATACGCAGTATTTT.

The rearrangement joins TRBV4-1 to TRBJ2-1; 9 bases map to TRBD2. J gave up 7 bases and V 1 base, and 11 bases lay outside the gene matches. The CDR3 length is 17 residues. In germline, CDR1 is MGHRA, CDR2 YSYEKL. CDR3 DNA: TGCGCCAGCAGCCAAGCTGGCGCGGGAGGGCCACGGAATGAGCAGTTCTTC. Its protein is CASSQAGAGGPRNEQFF.

V is TRBV21-1 and J is TRBJ2-1; the D call of TRBD2 is as the table states it, not checked on the DNA. TRBV21-1 corresponds to a pseudogene. The CDR3 is 13 amino acids. In DNA form, the CDR3 reads TGTGCCAGCAGTGGGGGGGAGAACAATGAGCAGTTCTTC. Its translation is CASSGGENNEQFF.

The chain carries TRBV6-5 and TRBJ1-4; 10 bases line up with TRBD1. This CDR3 has 15 residues. With V trimmed by 6 bases and J by 4 bases, 5 bases remained unmatched. Germline CDR1 and CDR2: MNHEY and SVGAGI. CDR3 DNA: TGTGCCAGCAGGACTAGGACAGGGGGTAATGAAAAACTGTTTTTT. Translated, it gives CASRTRTGGNEKLFF.

This sequence joins TRBV14 and TRBJ1-2; D may be TRBD1 (5 bases). Trimming shortened V by 2 bases and J by 1 base, and 14 bases separated the two germline ends. Germline CDR1 reads SGHDN; CDR2 reads FVKESK. CDR3 length equals 16 residues. CDR3 in amino acids: CASSQFSTTDNYGYTF. CDR3 nucleotide sequence: TGTGCCAGCAGCCAATTCTCGACGACAGATAACTATGGCTACACCTTC.

This clone was seen only a few times. This sequence joins TRBV7-2 and TRBJ2-2; 8 bases are shared with TRBD1. Germline V lookup: CDR1 SGHTA, CDR2 FQGNSA. This CDR3 is built from 17 residues. With 4 bases clipped from V and 1 base from J, the junction kept 8 bases outside the gene matches. This CDR3 is CASSSQGVALNTGELFF. The CDR3, as DNA: TGTGCCAGCAGCTCACAGGGGGTAGCGCTGAACACCGGGGAGCTGTTTTTT.

The chain couples TRBV5-1 to TRBJ2-7, with D possibly matching TRBD2 (5 bases). CDR1 is SGHRS, CDR2 YFSETQ, per germline. V gave up 4 bases and J gave up 0 bases, with 14 bases separating them. The CDR3 totals 15 residues. The CDR3 loop is CASSTVLGSSYEQYF. The CDR3 bases are TGCGCCAGCAGCACCGTTCTTGGGAGCTCCTACGAGCAGTACTTC.

The genes are TRBV5-1 and TRBJ2-3; 9 bases are shared with TRBD1. CDR1 is SGHRS and CDR2 is YFSETQ in the germline V gene. This CDR3 comprises 16 residues. The trim removed 4 bases at V and 4 bases at J, leaving 10 bases unmatched. The CDR3 sequence: CASSPRDRVGADTQYF. CDR3 nucleotide sequence: TGCGCCAGCAGCCCCAGGGACAGGGTGGGTGCAGATACGCAGTATTTT. Combining the CDR3 with reference TRBV5-1 and TRBJ2-3 gives the whole variable domain KAGVTQTPRYLIKTRGQQVTLSCSPISGHRSVSWYQQTPGQGLQFLFEYFSETQRNKGNFPGRFSGRQFSNSRSEMNVSTLELGDSALYLCASSPRDRVGADTQYFGPGTRLTVL.

This sequence joins TRBV27 and TRBJ1-5; 8 positions match TRBD1. The CDR3 spans 15 residues. Germline lookup yields CDR1 MNHEY and CDR2 SMNVEV (reference sequence). Trimming removed 5 bases from V and 6 bases from J; junction bases left unmatched: 9. The CDR3 sequence: CASSPESGGSQPQHF. CDR3 sequence (DNA): TGTGCCAGCAGTCCCGAATCAGGGGGCAGTCAGCCCCAGCATTTT.

The chain has TRBV11-2 and TRBJ2-7; 10 positions agree with TRBD2. J lost 5 bases, V lost 1 base, and 8 bases had no gene match. The CDR3 runs to 16 residues. Germline V CDR1 and CDR2: SGHAT, FQNNGV. The CDR3 bases are TGTGCCAGCAGCTTAGCTCGGCTAGCGGGAGAGAACGAGCAGTACTTC. Encoded protein: CASSLARLAGENEQYF.

The chain is built from TRBV28 and TRBJ2-3, with 8 bases aligning to TRBD2. The CDR3 consists of 14 residues. From germline, CDR1 is MDHEN and CDR2 SYDVKM. The V and J ends lost 5 bases and 9 bases, in that order; junction bases with no gene match: 10. CDR3 sequence: CASSRGGPQGTQYF. The DNA of the CDR3 is TGTGCCAGCAGTCGGGGGGGGCCCCAGGGGACGCAGTATTTT. The whole variable domain, remainder taken from reference TRBV28 and TRBJ2-3, is DVKVTQSSRYLVKRTGEKVFLECVQDMDHENMFWYRQDPGLGLRLIYFSYDVKMKEKGDIPEGYSVSREKKERFSLILESASTNQTSMYLCASSRGGPQGTQYFGPGTRLTVL.

J is TRBJ1-1 and V is TRBV25-1, with TRBD1 identical over 10 bases. This CDR3 is 14 amino acids long. Trimming cost V 6 bases and J 4 bases; bases outside gene matches: 5. Germline V gives CDR1 MGHDK, CDR2 SYGVNS. CDR3 sequence: CASSHGTGVTEAFF. The CDR3 nucleotides read TGTGCCAGCAGCCATGGGACAGGGGTCACTGAAGCTTTCTTT. Variable domain in full (rest from reference TRBV25-1 and TRBJ1-1): EADIYQTPRYLVIGTGKKITLECSQTMGHDKMYWYQQDPGMELHLIHYSYGVNSTEKGDLSSESTVSRIRTEHFPLTLESARPSHTSQYLCASSHGTGVTEAFFGQGTRLTVV.

The count of this clone is one. This chain connects TRBV7-9 to TRBJ1-1; D is uncertain. The CDR3 runs to 14 residues. Trimming left V 1 base short and J 0 bases short, with 6 bases between. Per germline, CDR1 SEHNR and CDR2 FQNEAQ (reference sequence). CDR3 sequence: CASSLVTVNTEAFF. Written as DNA, the CDR3 is TGTGCCAGCAGCTTAGTCACGGTGAACACTGAAGCTTTCTTT.

V is TRBV6-6 and J is TRBJ2-7, with TRBD2 matching 8 bases. From germline, CDR1 is MNHNY and CDR2 SVGAGI (reference sequence). J was trimmed by 2 bases and V by 7 bases; bases with no gene match: 4. This CDR3 contains 13 residues. CDR3 sequence (DNA): TGTGCCAGCACACGGGAGGGCCCCTACGAGCAGTACTTC. Translation gives CASTREGPYEQYF.

The CDR3 spells CASSPGTSGVAYNEQFF. Here the CDR3 DNA reads TGCGCCAGCAGCCCTGGGACTAGCGGGGTCGCCTACAATGAGCAGTTCTTC. The chain links TRBV5-1 to TRBJ2-1, with 13 bases identical to TRBD2. In germline, CDR1 is SGHRS, CDR2 YFSETQ. The V and J ends lost 4 bases and 2 bases, in that order; junction bases with no gene match: 6. CDR3 length equals 17 residues.

The chain has TRBV10-2 and TRBJ1-1; D uncertain. This CDR3 is 15 amino acids long. Germline-derived CDR1 and CDR2 are WSHSY and SAAADI. Trimming cost V 2 bases and J 5 bases, with 15 bases left between them. The CDR3 loop reads CASSEGEAFGTEAFF. CDR3 DNA: TGCGCCAGCAGTGAGGGTGAGGCATTTGGGACTGAAGCTTTCTTT.

The chain carries TRBV12-2 and TRBJ2-6. TRBV12-2 represents a pseudogene. This CDR3 region has 18 residues. CDR3 residues: CASRLEDLLTSGANVLTF. CDR3 coding DNA: TGTGCAAGTCGCTTAGAGGACCTCCTAACTTCTGGGGCCAACGTCCTGACTTTC.

This sequence joins TRBV7-9 and TRBJ2-1; TRBD2 matches at 9 bases. Germline loops: CDR1 SEHNR, CDR2 FQNEAQ (reference sequence). J was trimmed by 9 bases and V by 3 bases; bases with no gene match: 3. This CDR3 region has 13 residues. The CDR3 DNA follows: TGTGCCAGCAGCTTTAGCGGGAGAGGTGAGCAGTTCTTC. Translating it yields CASSFSGRGEQFF.

The V gene is TRBV5-6, the J gene TRBJ1-1; the D gene is possibly TRBD1 (5 bases). Between the trimmed V and J ends, which lost 3 bases and 5 bases, there was a span of 14 bases. CDR1 is SGHDT and CDR2 is YYEEEE in the germline V gene. There are 14 residues in the CDR3. CDR3 sequence: CASSSPGRGTEAFF. The CDR3 nucleotides read TGTGCCAGCAGCTCCCCAGGGCGAGGGACTGAAGCTTTCTTT.

The J gene is TRBJ2-7, the V gene TRBV5-1; no firm D call. Trimming removed 4 bases from V and 3 bases from J, with 11 bases in between. The CDR3 is 13 residues long. Germline loops: CDR1 SGHRS, CDR2 YFSETQ. DNA for the CDR3: TGCGCCAGCAGCCCCTCTAGTATCTACGAGCAGTACTTC. Translated, it gives CASSPSSIYEQYF.

This clone was observed a single time. The J gene is TRBJ2-1, the V gene TRBV28; no clear D gene. V shed 3 bases and J shed 5 bases, with 2 bases lying between them. Germline CDR1 and CDR2: MDHEN and SYDVKM. The CDR3 has 11 amino acids. The CDR3 sequence is CASSFNNEQFF. For the CDR3, the DNA is TGTGCCAGCAGTTTCAACAATGAGCAGTTCTTC.

This chain links TRBV9 with TRBJ2-3; 8 nucleotides align to TRBD1. The CDR3 consists of 16 residues. Germline V gives CDR1 SGDLS, CDR2 YYNGEE. V lost 4 bases to trimming and J lost 2 bases; unmatched junction nucleotides: 9. CDR3 DNA sequence: TGTGCCAGCAGCAACCAGGGGGCGTCGTTCACAGATACGCAGTATTTT. Amino acid sequence: CASSNQGASFTDTQYF.

The chain joins TRBV5-1 to TRBJ1-2, with TRBD1 as a possible D gene (5 bases). V lost 3 bases and J lost 0, with 12 bases in between. Germline CDR1 SGHRS, CDR2 YFSETQ. The CDR3 contains 15 residues. The CDR3 sequence is CASSSGTLANYGYTF. DNA for the CDR3: TGCGCCAGCAGCTCCGGGACGTTGGCTAACTATGGCTACACCTTC.

This chain uses TRBV19 with TRBJ1-5, with 11 bases lining up with TRBD1. The CDR3 contains 15 residues. Trimming took 3 bases from V and 6 from J; bases not matched to a gene: 4. The germline V gene encodes CDR1 LNHDA and CDR2 SQIVND (reference sequence). The CDR3 DNA reads as TGTGCCAGTAGTATCGGGACAGGGGGGGCTCAGCCCCAGCATTTT. Its protein product is CASSIGTGGAQPQHF.

The chain joins TRBV18 to TRBJ2-7, with 13 bases lining up with TRBD2. Germline CDR1 and CDR2: KGHSH and LQKENI. The length of the CDR3 is 15 residues. With V trimmed by 2 bases and J by 4 bases, 2 bases remained unmatched. The CDR3 nucleotides are TGTGCCAGCTCACCAGGACTAGCGGGAGTGTACGAGCAGTACTTC. Protein product: CASSPGLAGVYEQYF.